Below are 5 T cell receptor beta chains sequenced from a single sample in a study of cytomegalovirus exposure and HLA in healthy donors. The PCR had 60 Vbeta and 13 Jbeta primers. The data were produced by immunoSEQ multiplex PCR, yet TCRdb's version contains in-frame clones alone and is incomplete. This table has about 150,000 clones, around three quarters appearing once. Sequencing input: PBMCs. These receptors all stem from a woman between 40 and 55 years old in good health and CMV-seronegative.

The V gene is TRBV15, the J gene TRBJ1-1, with unresolved D. V lost 7 bases to trimming and J lost 0 bases, with 9 bases between them. The CDR3 is made up of 13 amino acids. CDR1 and CDR2 from the germline V gene are LNHNV and YYDKDF (reference sequence). CDR3 sequence (DNA): TGTGCCACCAAGCATCTCATGAACACTGAAGCTTTCTTT. Encoded protein: CATKHLMNTEAFF.

The chain joins TRBV28 to TRBJ2-7; D possibly corresponds to TRBD1 (7 bases). CDR3 size: 14 residues. Trimming pared 10 bases from V and 3 bases from J, leaving 19 bases between. Germline loops: CDR1 MDHEN, CDR2 SYDVKM. This chain's CDR3 is CATRRGTEDYEQYF. CDR3 sequence (DNA): TGTGCCACACGCCGCGGGACAGAAGACTACGAGCAGTACTTC.

CDR3 DNA sequence: TGTGCCAGCAGCTTGGCCCGGGACACCCTTCCCGTCCTGACTTTC. This encodes CASSLARDTLPVLTF. The chain employs TRBV5-4 and TRBJ2-6, with D perhaps TRBD1 (6 bases). The CDR3 is made up of 15 amino acids. V shed 0 bases and J shed 12 bases, with 16 bases lying between them. Germline loops: CDR1 SGHNT, CDR2 YYREEE (reference sequence).

This rearrangement joins TRBV5-1 to TRBJ1-3; 12 nucleotides agree with TRBD1. V dropped 4 bases and J dropped 4; count of bases not matched to a gene: 9. Germline lookup yields CDR1 SGHRS and CDR2 YFSETQ. The CDR3 is 17 residues long. The CDR3 bases are TGCGCCAGCAGCCCAGTCCCGGGACAGGGGGCGGGAAACACCATATATTTT. Translating gives CASSPVPGQGAGNTIYF.

This clone was picked up one time. The chain recombines TRBV18 with TRBJ2-7; D not certain. Germline V gives CDR1 KGHSH, CDR2 LQKENI. The length of the CDR3 is 13 residues. V was clipped by 3 bases and J by 0 bases, with 6 bases between them. The CDR3 DNA reads TGTGCCAGCTCACCGTCGTCCTCCTACGAGCAGTACTTC. Its protein is CASSPSSSYEQYF.